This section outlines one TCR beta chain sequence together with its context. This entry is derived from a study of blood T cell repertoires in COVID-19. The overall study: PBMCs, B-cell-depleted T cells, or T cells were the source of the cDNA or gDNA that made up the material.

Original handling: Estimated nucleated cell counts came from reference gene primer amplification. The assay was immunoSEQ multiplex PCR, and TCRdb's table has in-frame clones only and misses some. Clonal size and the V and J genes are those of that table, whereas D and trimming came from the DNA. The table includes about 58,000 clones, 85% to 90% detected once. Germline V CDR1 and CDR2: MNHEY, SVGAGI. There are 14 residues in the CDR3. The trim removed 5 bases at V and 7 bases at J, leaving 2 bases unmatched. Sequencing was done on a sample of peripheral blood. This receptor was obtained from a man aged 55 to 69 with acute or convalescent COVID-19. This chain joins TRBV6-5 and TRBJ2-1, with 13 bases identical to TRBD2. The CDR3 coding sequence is TGTGCCAGCAGTACTAGCGGGAGGGGGAATGAGCAGTTCTTC. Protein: CASSTSGRGNEQFF.